Below, one T cell receptor beta chain is given with its context. Its target antigen remains unknown. Per-nucleotide qualities are absent, and no much larger clonotype sits a single base away. Samples from volunteer blood donors who had recovered from COVID-19 were contributed by a second Seattle source. Each collaborating institution followed its own protocols to collect whole blood in K2EDTA tubes. For TCRbeta analysis, collaborator samples were shipped as frozen whole blood, as isolated PBMCs, or as DNA extracted from either sample type. The source of the sample is a study of blood T cell repertoires in COVID-19 (dated by TCRdb to about 2020). For the study in its entirety: Samples covering the acute and convalescent phases of COVID-19 were provided by collaborators in the United States, Italy and Spain. The material from the prospective study consisted of cDNA or gDNA derived from T cells, B-cell-depleted T cells, or PBMCs. Subjects who had been exposed to COVID-19, were actively infected with it, or had recovered from it provided the deeply sampled blood TCRbeta repertoires that made up the dataset. The repertoires were released in a freely available public database meant as a resource for research on the immune response to SARS-CoV-2. Samples were obtained from the ongoing ImmuneRACE study (first 160 participants) and from over 1,000 subjects provided by 6 global collaborators. Nearly every sample came with metadata listing a de-identified subject ID, COVID-19 status, age in years and sex. Where available, HLA class I and class II types were obtained from metadata supplied by the sample provider rather than from assay-based typing. Findings and caveats that apply to the study as a whole: How much clinical and demographic metadata was included differed by source and by participant, and the metadata was provided uncurated.

The immunoSEQ Assay, a bias-controlled multiplex PCR, was used to amplify TCRbeta CDR3 regions from genomic DNA. The paper's processing steps were these. The number of nucleated cells in each sample was estimated by amplification of reference gene primers within the assay. Sequence reads were collapsed and filtered to measure the absolute abundance of every unique TCRbeta CDR3 rearrangement. For each sample, productive Simpson clonality was calculated as the square root of Simpson's diversity index over productive rearrangements. TCRdb took over this immuneACCESS table, retaining in-frame rearrangements with V and J assigned. Such tables are incomplete; in checked studies, under half of the missing clones stem from an unresolved V gene, and the remainder is unexplained. The D gene and trimming were derived from the DNA, and the V and J assignments and clone size from that table. The sample includes 200,000 to 250,000 clones, with about 88% observed a single time. Around 3% of the sample rests with the top ten.

This TCR was sampled from a man aged 45-65 years who had recovered from COVID-19. Sequences were obtained from peripheral blood.

The CDR3 amino acid sequence is: CASSPRQVSNTEAFF. The DNA is TGTGCCAGCAGCCCCCGACAGGTTTCGAACACTGAAGCTTTCTTT. The chain couples TRBV9 to TRBJ1-1, with TRBD1 as a weak D call on 6 bases. Trimming removed 4 bases from V and 1 base from J, leaving 14 bases between the germline ends. CDR1 and CDR2 were assigned from the germline V gene as SGDLS and YYNGEE. Counted from cysteine to phenylalanine, this CDR3 has 15 amino acids. Of the read, only the CDR3 DNA is kept; its 45 bases are in frame from base 1.